The entry below gives a single TCR beta chain sequence along with its context. Its antigen is undetermined. This entry comes from a study of vaccination and CD4 T cells after COVID-19. Background on the study: Stimulation used overlapping spike peptides from SARS-CoV-2, HCoV-NL63, HCoV-OC43 and HCoV-229E.

This sample's treatment: approximately 11-day PBMC culture with coronavirus spike peptide pools or control peptides (ViraFEST assay). After expanding antigen-specific T cells with peptide pools, ViraFEST sequenced their TCRs. Whole-study results and caveats: Only relatively few convalescent patients were studied, and early post-infection timepoints were not analyzed.

V lost 0 bases to trimming and J lost 2 bases, with 11 bases between them. The germline V gene encodes CDR1 SGHAT and CDR2 FQNNGV. This CDR3 is built from 15 residues. Sequencing of the DNA from cultured CD4+ T cells was carried out with the Oncomine TCR Beta short-read assay. From the PCR reads, TCRdb called clonotypes with MiXCR, one entry per CDR3 protein. The sample lists 15,000 or so distinct CDR3 sequences, 45% to 65% occurring once. What was sequenced was CD4+ T cells from blood, cultured in vitro. The chain employs TRBV11-2 and TRBJ2-7; D is uncertain. The clonotype comes from a human donor who had recovered from COVID-19. The CDR3 loop is CASSLDQFQAYEQYF. CDR3 bases: TGTGCCAGCAGCTTAGACCAGTTTCAAGCCTACGAGCAGTACTTC.